Presented here are 26 T cell receptor beta chains from one specimen sequenced in a study of blood T cell repertoires in COVID-19. TCRdb's copy holds only in-frame clones and misses some; the assay was immunoSEQ multiplex PCR. This sample carries about 150,000 clones, 80% to 90% of them seen once, and the ten largest clones take less than 3%. The sequencing input was peripheral blood. These receptors all come from a man between 60 and 70 years old with active or convalescent COVID-19.

The chain has TRBV28 and TRBJ2-7, with 8 bases that match TRBD1. There are 16 residues in the CDR3. V shed 4 bases, J shed 7 bases, and the junction held 15 bases outside the gene matches. The V gene's germline CDR1 is MDHEN and CDR2 SYDVKM. The CDR3 bases are TGTGCCAGCAGTTACGATTACAGGGGGAAGGACGGAGAGCAGTACTTC. Translating it yields CASSYDYRGKDGEQYF.

This clone showed up just once. The chain is built from TRBV18 and TRBJ2-5; a weak D match, TRBD2 (5 bases). The length of the CDR3 is 13 residues. V gave up 4 bases and J gave up 0 bases, with 6 bases separating them. The V gene's germline CDR1 is KGHSH and CDR2 LQKENI. This chain's CDR3 is CASSLGDQETQYF. In DNA form, the CDR3 reads TGTGCCAGCTCACTCGGGGACCAAGAGACCCAGTACTTC.

V gene TRBV7-2 combines with J gene TRBJ2-5; D might be TRBD1 (6 bases). The CDR3 consists of 13 residues. Per germline, CDR1 SGHTA and CDR2 FQGNSA. The V gene lost 2 bases and the J gene lost 10 bases, with 14 bases spanning the gap. CDR3 sequence reads: CASSLSPRGDQYF. Written as DNA, the CDR3 is TGTGCCAGCAGCTTAAGTCCCAGGGGAGACCAGTACTTC.

This clone was observed a few times. V is TRBV6-6 and J is TRBJ2-7; 9 bases fit TRBD1. The CDR3 loop spans 16 amino acids. In germline, CDR1 is MNHNY, CDR2 SVGAGI (reference sequence). The V and J ends lost 5 bases and 5 bases, in that order; junction bases with no gene match: 13. For the CDR3, the DNA is TGTGCCAGCAGTCGAATATTGGGACAGGGCTGGAACGAGCAGTACTTC. The encoded protein is CASSRILGQGWNEQYF.

The chain links TRBV5-5 to TRBJ2-3; 8 bases match TRBD1. Per germline, CDR1 SGHKS and CDR2 YYEKEE (reference sequence). The CDR3 totals 14 residues. The V and J ends lost 2 bases and 3 bases, in that order; junction bases with no gene match: 2. CDR3 nucleotide sequence: TGTGCCAGCAGCTTCAGGGGGCAGACAGATACGCAGTATTTT. Protein sequence: CASSFRGQTDTQYF.

This clone was detected once. The chain recombines TRBV1 with TRBJ2-5; the table's D call, TRBD2, has no DNA check behind it. TRBV1 is deemed a pseudogene. CDR3 length: 16 residues. The CDR3 coding sequence is TGCACCAGCAGCCAAGTACAGCGGGGGGCCACGAAGACCCAGTACTTC. Translated, it gives CTSSQVQRGATKTQYF.

The chain couples TRBV9 to TRBJ2-3; 9 bases map to TRBD2. CDR3 length equals 17 residues. V gave up 0 bases and J gave up 6 bases; unmatched junction bases: 11. Germline-derived CDR1 and CDR2 are SGDLS and YYNGEE. The CDR3 here is CASSVGGGGGVMDTQYF. In nucleotides, the CDR3 is TGTGCCAGCAGCGTAGGCGGAGGCGGGGGGGTTATGGATACGCAGTATTTT.

Written as DNA, the CDR3 is TGTGCCAGCAGCCAAGGCGCTAGTAACGGAGATACGCAGTATTTT. Residues: CASSQGASNGDTQYF. The gene calls are TRBV3-1 (or the pseudogene TRBV3-2) and TRBJ2-3; no reliable D call. Germline values: CDR1 LGHDT, CDR2 YNNKEL (reference sequence). The V end was cut by 1 base, the J end by 5 bases, with 13 bases between. The CDR3 totals 15 residues.

The chain recombines TRBV24-1 with TRBJ2-3; TRBD1 is a possible D gene (5 bases). This CDR3 has 13 amino acids. With 11 bases removed from V and 0 bases from J, the gap between germline ends came to 11 bases. Germline CDR1 and CDR2: KGHDR and SFDVKD. This chain's CDR3 is CAIQGSSTDTQYF. DNA for the CDR3: TGTGCCATCCAGGGTTCTAGCACAGATACGCAGTATTTT.

This chain connects TRBV5-6 to TRBJ1-2; 10 nucleotides agree with TRBD1. Unmatched junction bases numbered 11, after V lost 2 bases and J lost 4 bases. The CDR3 is made up of 17 amino acids. From germline, CDR1 is SGHDT and CDR2 YYEEEE. The CDR3 sequence is CASSFGGTGELGYGYTF. The DNA of the CDR3 is TGTGCCAGCAGCTTTGGGGGGACAGGGGAATTGGGCTATGGCTACACCTTC.

The V gene is TRBV7-2, the J gene TRBJ2-1; 7 nucleotides align to TRBD1. The CDR3 contains 17 residues. Trimming cost V 3 bases and J 0 bases; bases outside gene matches: 8. Germline V gives CDR1 SGHTA, CDR2 FQGNSA. The CDR3 loop is CASSFAGTVSSYNEQFF. The CDR3 bases are TGTGCCAGCAGCTTCGCCGGGACAGTCAGCTCCTACAATGAGCAGTTCTTC. Full variable domain (outside the CDR3, taken from reference TRBV7-2 and TRBJ2-1): GAGVSQSPSNKVTEKGKDVELRCDPISGHTALYWYRQSLGQGLEFLIYFQGNSAPDKSGLPSDRFSAERTGGSVSTLTIQRTQQEDSAVYLCASSFAGTVSSYNEQFFGPGTRLTVL.

This chain links TRBV20-1 with TRBJ1-3; TRBD1 might be the D (5 bases). Germline V gene data show CDR1 as DFQATT and CDR2 as SNEGSKA (reference sequence). This CDR3 comprises 11 residues. V was cut by 8 bases and J by 4 bases, with 9 bases left in between. CDR3 DNA sequence: TGCAGTCCCCGGGGGGGAAACACCATATATTTT. This sequence encodes CSPRGGNTIYF.

The gene calls are TRBV3-1 (or the pseudogene TRBV3-2) and TRBJ2-7; D unresolved. The germline CDR1 and CDR2 sequences are LGHDT and YNNKEL (reference sequence). The CDR3 is made up of 13 amino acids. V was trimmed by 4 bases and J by 2 bases, leaving 9 bases between them. CDR3 nucleotides: TGTGCCAGCAGCCGCCTCTCTACCTACGAGCAGTACTTC. It yields the protein CASSRLSTYEQYF.

The chain is built from TRBV24-1 and TRBJ2-1; 9 nucleotides align to TRBD2. The CDR3 is 16 amino acids. The V gene's germline CDR1 is KGHDR and CDR2 SFDVKD. With 7 bases clipped from V and 3 bases from J, the junction kept 9 bases outside the gene matches. Here the CDR3 DNA reads TGTGCCACCAGCGCGGGGGGGGGTAACCACTACAATGAGCAGTTCTTC. It specifies CATSAGGGNHYNEQFF.

The chain recombines TRBV2 with TRBJ2-4, with no clear D. V gave up 4 bases and J gave up 7 bases, with 11 bases separating them. The CDR3 runs 13 residues. Per the germline V gene, CDR1 is SNHLY and CDR2 is FYNNEI. The CDR3 DNA sequence: TGTGCCAGCAGTGGAGGCTCTGGGAACATTCAGTACTTC. This sequence encodes CASSGGSGNIQYF.

This sequence joins TRBV2 and TRBJ2-3; D gene unclear. Trimming took off 4 bases at V and 2 bases at J, with 7 bases between the two ends. Per germline, CDR1 SNHLY and CDR2 FYNNEI. The CDR3 spans 13 residues. The CDR3 sequence is CASSVEATDTQYF. As DNA, the CDR3 is TGTGCCAGCAGTGTTGAGGCCACAGATACGCAGTATTTT. Full variable domain (remainder filled in from reference TRBV2 and TRBJ2-3): EPEVTQTPSHQVTQMGQEVILRCVPISNHLYFYWYRQILGQKVEFLVSFYNNEISEKSEIFDDQFSVERPDGSNFTLKIRSTKLEDSAMYFCASSVEATDTQYFGPGTRLTVL.

The chain joins TRBV30 to TRBJ2-2, with 9 bases aligning to TRBD2. Per the germline V gene, CDR1 is GTSNPN and CDR2 is SVGIG (reference sequence). The CDR3 spans 18 residues. V dropped 3 bases and J dropped 4; count of bases not matched to a gene: 15. The CDR3 region is CAWRSGTSTRGGTGELFF. The CDR3, as DNA: TGTGCCTGGAGGTCAGGGACTAGCACAAGAGGAGGCACCGGGGAGCTGTTTTTT.

The gene calls are TRBV6-5 and TRBJ1-4; D may be TRBD1 (6 bases). The CDR3 has 13 amino acids. Looked up from germline, CDR1 is MNHEY and CDR2 is SVGAGI. V lost 11 bases and J lost 8, with 18 bases in between. DNA for the CDR3: TGTGCCGGCACAGGGAGGGAGGGCGAAAAACTGTTTTTT. Encoded protein: CAGTGREGEKLFF.

CDR3 sequence (DNA): TGTGCCAGTAGCCGGGACAGGGGGGTAGGTGGCTACACCTTC. This sequence encodes CASSRDRGVGGYTF. This chain uses TRBV19 with TRBJ1-2, with 11 nucleotides matching TRBD1. The germline V gene encodes CDR1 LNHDA and CDR2 SQIVND (reference sequence). This CDR3 comprises 14 residues. The junction had 7 bases not matched to a gene; V was cut back by 6 bases and J by 7 bases.

The chain recombines TRBV2 with TRBJ1-2; 10 bases agree with TRBD1. V shed 4 bases, J shed 2 bases, and the junction held 1 base outside the gene matches. This CDR3 has 14 amino acids. Germline V gene sequence: CDR1 SNHLY, CDR2 FYNNEI. The CDR3 DNA sequence: TGTGCCAGCAGTGGACAGGGGGCAAACTATGGCTACACCTTC. Its protein product is CASSGQGANYGYTF.

J is TRBJ1-2 and V is TRBV6-5, with 7 bases lining up with TRBD1. The CDR3 is made up of 15 amino acids. The V gene end was trimmed by 6 bases and the J gene end by 1 base; junction bases not matched to a gene: 8. In germline, CDR1 is MNHEY, CDR2 SVGAGI. The CDR3 here is CASSYATGLNYGYTF. CDR3 nucleotides: TGTGCCAGCAGCTACGCGACAGGGCTTAACTATGGCTACACCTTC.

The chain links TRBV6-1 to TRBJ1-5; perhaps TRBD1 as D (5 bases). Germline V gives CDR1 MNHNS, CDR2 SASEGT. V was shortened by 2 bases and J by 7 bases, with 15 bases between the two germline ends. The CDR3 runs 15 residues. The CDR3 loop reads CASSEQLGVGQPQHF. The CDR3 DNA reads as TGTGCCAGCAGTGAACAATTAGGGGTCGGCCAGCCCCAGCATTTT.

The V gene is TRBV6-6, the J gene TRBJ1-2; 7 bases fit TRBD1. With V trimmed by 4 bases and J by 7 bases, 9 bases remained unmatched. CDR3 length: 14 amino acids. In germline, CDR1 is MNHNY, CDR2 SVGAGI (reference sequence). CDR3 region: CASSSAGGVGGYTF. The CDR3 nucleotides read TGTGCCAGCAGTTCGGCAGGGGGAGTGGGTGGCTACACCTTC.

The V gene is TRBV7-2, the J gene TRBJ2-2; D gene ambiguous. The CDR3 contains 13 residues. Germline assignment: CDR1 SGHTA and CDR2 FQGNSA. Deletions cut 2 bases from V and 6 bases from J, with 7 bases between. CDR3 protein: CASSLWAPGELFF. The CDR3, as DNA: TGTGCCAGCAGCTTATGGGCGCCCGGGGAGCTGTTTTTT.

The chain employs TRBV2 and TRBJ1-2; 7 bases are a match to TRBD1. This CDR3 is built from 13 residues. The germline gives CDR1 SNHLY, CDR2 FYNNEI. Trimming at V came to 6 bases and at J to 6 bases, leaving 7 bases not matched to a gene. CDR3 sequence: CASRYRGRNGYTF. DNA for the CDR3: TGTGCCAGCAGATACAGGGGAAGGAATGGCTACACCTTC.

V gene TRBV10-3 combines with J gene TRBJ1-1, with D perhaps matching TRBD1 (6 bases). The CDR3 has 18 residues. Germline assignment: CDR1 ENHRY and CDR2 SYGVKD. V lost 0 bases to trimming and J lost 1 base, with 18 bases between them. The CDR3 loop is CAISESGGTTFENTEAFF. In DNA form, the CDR3 reads TGTGCCATCAGTGAGTCGGGGGGGACAACCTTCGAGAACACTGAAGCTTTCTTT.